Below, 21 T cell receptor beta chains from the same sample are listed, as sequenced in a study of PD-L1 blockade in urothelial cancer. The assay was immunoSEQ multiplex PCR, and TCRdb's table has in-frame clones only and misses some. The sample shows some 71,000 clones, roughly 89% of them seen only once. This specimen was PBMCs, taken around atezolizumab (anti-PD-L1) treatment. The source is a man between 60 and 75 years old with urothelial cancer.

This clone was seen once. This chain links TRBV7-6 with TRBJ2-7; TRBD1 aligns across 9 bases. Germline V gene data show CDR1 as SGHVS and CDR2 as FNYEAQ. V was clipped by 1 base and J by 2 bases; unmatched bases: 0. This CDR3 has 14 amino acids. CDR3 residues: CASSLGTGAYEQYF. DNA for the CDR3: TGTGCCAGCAGCTTAGGGACAGGGGCCTACGAGCAGTACTTC.

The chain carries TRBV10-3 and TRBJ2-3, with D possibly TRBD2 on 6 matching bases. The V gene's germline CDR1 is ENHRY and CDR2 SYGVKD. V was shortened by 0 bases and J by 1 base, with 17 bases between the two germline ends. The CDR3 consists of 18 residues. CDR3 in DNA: TGTGCCATCAGTGAGTCCCGAGCGTCTACGGGGGGCACAGATACGCAGTATTTT. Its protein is CAISESRASTGGTDTQYF.

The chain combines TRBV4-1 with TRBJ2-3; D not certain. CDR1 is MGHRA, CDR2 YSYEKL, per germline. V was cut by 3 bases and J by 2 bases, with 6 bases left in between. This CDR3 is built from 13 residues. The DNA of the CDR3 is TGCGCCAGCAGCCAGTACAACACAGATACGCAGTATTTT. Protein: CASSQYNTDTQYF.

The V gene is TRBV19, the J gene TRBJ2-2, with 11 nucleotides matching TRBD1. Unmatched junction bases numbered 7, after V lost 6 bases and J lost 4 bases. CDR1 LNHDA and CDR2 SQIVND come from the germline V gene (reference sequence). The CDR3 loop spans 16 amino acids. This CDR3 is CASRRDRGIFTGELFF. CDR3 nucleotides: TGTGCCAGTAGGAGGGACAGGGGGATATTCACCGGGGAGCTGTTTTTT. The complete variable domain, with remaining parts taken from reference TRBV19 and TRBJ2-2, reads DGGITQSPKYLFRKEGQNVTLSCEQNLNHDAMYWYRQDPGQGLRLIYYSQIVNDFQKGDIAEGYSVSREKKESFPLTVTSAQKNPTAFYLCASRRDRGIFTGELFFGEGSRLTVL.

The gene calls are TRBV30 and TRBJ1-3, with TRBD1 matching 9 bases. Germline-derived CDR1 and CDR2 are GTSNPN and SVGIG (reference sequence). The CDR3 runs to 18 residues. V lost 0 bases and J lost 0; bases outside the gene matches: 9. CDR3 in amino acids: CAWSVRWSGQGSGNTIYF. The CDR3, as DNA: TGTGCCTGGAGTGTAAGGTGGTCGGGACAGGGCTCTGGAAACACCATATATTTT.

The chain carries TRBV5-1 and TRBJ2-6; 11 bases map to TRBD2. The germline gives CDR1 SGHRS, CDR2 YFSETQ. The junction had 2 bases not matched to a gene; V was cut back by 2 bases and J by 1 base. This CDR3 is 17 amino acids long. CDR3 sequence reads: CASSLTSGRSGANVLTF. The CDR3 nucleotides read TGCGCCAGCAGCTTAACTAGCGGGAGATCTGGGGCCAACGTCCTGACTTTC.

CDR3 sequence reads: CASTQGQIPNYGYTF. In DNA, the CDR3 is TGTGCCAGTACCCAGGGACAGATCCCTAACTATGGCTACACCTTC. This chain joins TRBV19 and TRBJ1-2; 7 nucleotides match TRBD1. The ends lost 7 bases at V and 0 bases at J; junction bases unmatched: 8. This CDR3 is built from 15 residues. CDR1 is LNHDA, CDR2 SQIVND, per germline (reference sequence).

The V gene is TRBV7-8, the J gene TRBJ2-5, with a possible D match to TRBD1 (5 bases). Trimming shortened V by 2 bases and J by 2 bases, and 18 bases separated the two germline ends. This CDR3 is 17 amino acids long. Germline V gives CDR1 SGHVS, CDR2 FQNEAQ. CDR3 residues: CASSLQSLAGLQETQYF. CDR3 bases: TGTGCCAGCAGCTTACAAAGTCTCGCAGGGCTTCAAGAGACCCAGTACTTC.

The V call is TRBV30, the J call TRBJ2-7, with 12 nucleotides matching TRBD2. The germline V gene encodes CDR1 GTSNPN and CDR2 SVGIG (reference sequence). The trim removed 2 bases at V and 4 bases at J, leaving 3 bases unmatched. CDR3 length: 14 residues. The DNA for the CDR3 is TGTGCCTGGAGTTCGACTAGCGGGGGTTACGAGCAGTACTTC. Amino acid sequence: CAWSSTSGGYEQYF.

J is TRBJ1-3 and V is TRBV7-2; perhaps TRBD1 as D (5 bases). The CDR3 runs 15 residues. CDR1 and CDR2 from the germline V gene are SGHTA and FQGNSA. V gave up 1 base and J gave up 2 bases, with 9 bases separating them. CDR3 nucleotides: TGTGCCAGCAGCTTAGGTCCGGGGGCTGGAAACACCATATATTTT. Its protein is CASSLGPGAGNTIYF.

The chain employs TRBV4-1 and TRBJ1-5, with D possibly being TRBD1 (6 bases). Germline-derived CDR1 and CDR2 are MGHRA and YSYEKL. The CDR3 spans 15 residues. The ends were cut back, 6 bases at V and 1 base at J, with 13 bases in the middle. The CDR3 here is CASRLGASSNQPQHF. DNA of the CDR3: TGCGCCAGCAGATTGGGGGCTTCGAGCAATCAGCCCCAGCATTTT.

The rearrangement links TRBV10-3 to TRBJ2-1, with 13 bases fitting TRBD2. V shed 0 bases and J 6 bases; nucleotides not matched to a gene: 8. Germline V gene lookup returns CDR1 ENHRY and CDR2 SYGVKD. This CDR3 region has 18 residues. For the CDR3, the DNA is TGTGCCATCAGTGAGTCGAGACTAGCGGGAGGAAACCGCAATGAGCAGTTCTTC. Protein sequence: CAISESRLAGGNRNEQFF.

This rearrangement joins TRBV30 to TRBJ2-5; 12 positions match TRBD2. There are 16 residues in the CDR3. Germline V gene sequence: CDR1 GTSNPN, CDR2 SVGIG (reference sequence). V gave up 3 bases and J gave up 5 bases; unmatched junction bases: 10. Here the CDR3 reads CAWSALAGGPRETQYF. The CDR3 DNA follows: TGTGCCTGGAGCGCACTAGCGGGGGGCCCGCGGGAGACCCAGTACTTC.

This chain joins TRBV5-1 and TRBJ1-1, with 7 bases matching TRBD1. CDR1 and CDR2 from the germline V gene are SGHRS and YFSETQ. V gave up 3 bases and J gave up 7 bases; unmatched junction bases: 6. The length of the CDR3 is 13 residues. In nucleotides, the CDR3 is TGCGCCAGCAGCTCCCTGACAGGGTTTGAAGCTTTCTTT. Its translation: CASSSLTGFEAFF.

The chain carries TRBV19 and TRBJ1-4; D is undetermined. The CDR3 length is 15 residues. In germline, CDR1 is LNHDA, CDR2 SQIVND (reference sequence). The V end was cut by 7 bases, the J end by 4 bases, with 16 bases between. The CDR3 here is CASTQSGGFNEKLFF. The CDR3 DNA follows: TGTGCCAGTACCCAAAGTGGAGGGTTTAATGAAAAACTGTTTTTT.

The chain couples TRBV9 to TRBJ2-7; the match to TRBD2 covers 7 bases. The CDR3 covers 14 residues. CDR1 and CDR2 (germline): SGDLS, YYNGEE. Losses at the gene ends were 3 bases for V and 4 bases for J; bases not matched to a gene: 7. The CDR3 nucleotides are TGTGCCAGCAGCGAAGAAGCGGGGAAATACGAGCAGTACTTC. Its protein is CASSEEAGKYEQYF.

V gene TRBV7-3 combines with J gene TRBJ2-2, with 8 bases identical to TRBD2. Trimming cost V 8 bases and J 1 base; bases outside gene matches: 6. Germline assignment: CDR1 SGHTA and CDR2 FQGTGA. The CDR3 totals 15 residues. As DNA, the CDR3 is TGTGCCAGCGGAATAGCGGGGTTGAACACCGGGGAGCTGTTTTTT. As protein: CASGIAGLNTGELFF.

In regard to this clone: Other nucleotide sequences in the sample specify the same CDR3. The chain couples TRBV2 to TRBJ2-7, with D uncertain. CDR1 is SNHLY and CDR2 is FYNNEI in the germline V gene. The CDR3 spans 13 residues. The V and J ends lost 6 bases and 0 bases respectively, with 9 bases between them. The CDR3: CASRSEVSYEQYF. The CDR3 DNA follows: TGTGCCAGCAGATCTGAGGTCTCCTACGAGCAGTACTTC.

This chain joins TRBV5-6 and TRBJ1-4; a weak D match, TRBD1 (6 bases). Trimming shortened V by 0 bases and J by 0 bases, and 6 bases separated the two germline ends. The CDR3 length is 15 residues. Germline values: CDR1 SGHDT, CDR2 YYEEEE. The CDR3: CASSLEGATNEKLFF. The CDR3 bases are TGTGCCAGCAGCTTGGAGGGGGCAACTAATGAAAAACTGTTTTTT. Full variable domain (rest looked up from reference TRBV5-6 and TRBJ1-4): DAGVTQSPTHLIKTRGQQVTLRCSPKSGHDTVSWYQQALGQGPQFIFQYYEEEERQRGNFPDRFSGHQFPNYSSELNVNALLLGDSALYLCASSLEGATNEKLFFGSGTQLSVL.

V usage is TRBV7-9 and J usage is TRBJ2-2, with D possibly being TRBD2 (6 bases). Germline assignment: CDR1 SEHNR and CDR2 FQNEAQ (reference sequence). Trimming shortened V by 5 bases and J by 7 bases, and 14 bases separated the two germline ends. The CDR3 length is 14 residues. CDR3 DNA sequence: TGTGCCAGCAGCCTCGTGGAGGGAGTCGGGGAGCTGTTTTTT. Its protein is CASSLVEGVGELFF.

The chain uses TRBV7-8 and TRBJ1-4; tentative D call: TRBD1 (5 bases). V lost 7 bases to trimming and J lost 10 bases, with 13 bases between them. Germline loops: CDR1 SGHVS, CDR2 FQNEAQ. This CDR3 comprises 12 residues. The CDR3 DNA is TGTGCCAGCACCCCTCCGGGGGGAAAACTGTTTTTT. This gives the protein CASTPPGGKLFF.